This T cell receptor (beta chain) was sequenced for a study of blood T cell repertoires in COVID-19. In the study overall: The United States, Italy and Spain provided the acute and convalescent COVID-19 samples.

Trimming shortened V by 2 bases and J by 2 bases, and 19 bases separated the two germline ends. The CDR3 loop spans 17 amino acids. The V gene's germline CDR1 is MGHRA and CDR2 YSYEKL. Authors' analysis steps: Nucleated cell counts were estimated from reference gene primer amplification. The repertoire was sequenced with immunoSEQ multiplex PCR; TCRdb's copy has only in-frame clones and lacks some. V and J calls and clone size are those listed in that table; D and trimming were worked out from the DNA. Of more than 200,000 clones detected, roughly 88% appear once; the ten largest clones hold under 30%.

The TCR originated in a man between 40 and 49 years old with acute or convalescent COVID-19. Sequencing used peripheral blood. The chain has TRBV4-1 and TRBJ2-7, with D perhaps TRBD2 (6 bases). The CDR3 bases are TGCGCCAGCAGCCAATCTTTGTTTCCGGGAGATACCTACGAGCAGTACTTC. This codes for CASSQSLFPGDTYEQYF.